The 15 T cell receptor beta chains reported below all come from one sample, sequenced in a study of tumor-infiltrating lymphocytes in localized non-small cell lung cancer (dated by TCRdb to the early 2020s). The method was the immunoSEQ multiplex PCR assay. TCRdb took this table from immuneACCESS and kept in-frame rearrangements with V and J called. Such tables lack part of the clones; where checked against another copy, unresolved V genes explain under half of the gap, and the rest is unexplained. This sample has some 13,000 clones in its table, and approximately 81% of those were observed once. Approximately 14% of the sample is in the top ten clones. The sequencing input was uninvolved lung tissue not adjacent to the tumor. The receptor source for this set is a human donor with non-small cell lung cancer.

The chain carries TRBV19 and TRBJ1-4, with D unclear. Germline CDR1 is LNHDA and CDR2 is SQIVND (reference sequence). The CDR3 length is 15 residues. Trimming pared 1 base from V and 7 bases from J, leaving 13 bases between. The CDR3 region is CASSIVRRWGEKLFF. CDR3 sequence (DNA): TGTGCCAGTAGTATAGTAAGGCGTTGGGGTGAAAAACTGTTTTTT.

V usage is TRBV5-1 and J usage is TRBJ1-1; no definite D call. Germline CDR1 SGHRS, CDR2 YFSETQ. Deletions cut 0 bases from V and 3 bases from J, with 12 bases between. CDR3 length: 15 amino acids. CDR3: CASSLESAQHTEAFF. The DNA for the CDR3 is TGCGCCAGCAGCTTGGAATCGGCCCAGCACACTGAAGCTTTCTTT.

The V gene is TRBV28, the J gene TRBJ1-1; D is uncertain. Trimming cost V 5 bases and J 6 bases, with 10 bases left between them. This CDR3 is 12 amino acids long. CDR1 MDHEN and CDR2 SYDVKM come from the germline V gene. The CDR3 DNA sequence: TGTGCCAGCAGTCCCTTTGGCGCTGAAGCTTTCTTT. Protein product: CASSPFGAEAFF.

This clone was seen a single time. The chain links TRBV4-3 to TRBJ2-5; 12 positions match TRBD2. The germline V gene encodes CDR1 LGHNA and CDR2 YSLEER. The CDR3 totals 18 residues. V was pared by 0 bases and J by 3 bases, with 8 bases of the junction left unmatched. CDR3 amino acids: CASSQDLAGGLLEETQYF. CDR3 in DNA: TGCGCCAGCAGCCAAGACCTAGCGGGGGGGCTGTTAGAAGAGACCCAGTACTTC.

This clone was seen more than once but under ten times. The rearrangement links TRBV29-1 to TRBJ2-2; D not resolved. The germline V gene has CDR1 SQVTM and CDR2 ANQGSEA. The length of the CDR3 is 12 residues. With 0 bases removed from V and 6 bases from J, the gap between germline ends came to 5 bases. CDR3 residues: CSVEEGPGELFF. The CDR3 DNA reads TGCAGCGTTGAAGAGGGTCCCGGGGAGCTGTTTTTT.

This clone was observed a few times. The chain employs TRBV7-2 and TRBJ2-7; 9 bases map to TRBD1. The CDR3 runs to 14 residues. Germline loops: CDR1 SGHTA, CDR2 FQGNSA. Unmatched junction bases numbered 3, after V lost 5 bases and J lost 1 base. DNA for the CDR3: TGTGCCAGCAGCCGGGACAGGGTATCCTACGAGCAGTACTTC. This codes for CASSRDRVSYEQYF. The full variable domain, rest sourced from reference TRBV7-2 and TRBJ2-7, is GAGVSQSPSNKVTEKGKDVELRCDPISGHTALYWYRQSLGQGLEFLIYFQGNSAPDKSGLPSDRFSAERTGGSVSTLTIQRTQQEDSAVYLCASSRDRVSYEQYFGPGTRLTVT.

The chain joins TRBV11-2 to TRBJ2-5; D is unresolved. Germline lookup yields CDR1 SGHAT and CDR2 FQNNGV. Trimming shortened V by 0 bases and J by 1 base, and 6 bases separated the two germline ends. CDR3 length: 14 residues. This chain's CDR3 is CASSLEQVQETQYF. DNA of the CDR3: TGTGCCAGCAGCTTAGAACAAGTCCAAGAGACCCAGTACTTC.

The V call is TRBV20-1, the J call TRBJ2-7, with D unresolved. Trimming took 6 bases from V and 2 from J, leaving 8 bases between them. Germline lookup yields CDR1 DFQATT and CDR2 SNEGSKA (reference sequence). The CDR3 consists of 11 residues. CDR3: CSAPWAYEQYF. Written as DNA, the CDR3 is TGCAGTGCCCCGTGGGCCTACGAGCAGTACTTC.

The chain is built from TRBV28 and TRBJ2-5; 9 nucleotides line up with TRBD1. CDR1 and CDR2 from the germline V gene are MDHEN and SYDVKM. V was clipped by 5 bases and J by 4 bases; unmatched bases: 23. This CDR3 is 20 amino acids long. The CDR3 protein is CASSRVPIQGAITPGETQYF. CDR3 in DNA: TGTGCCAGCAGTCGCGTCCCCATACAGGGGGCAATAACTCCTGGAGAGACCCAGTACTTC.

The chain has TRBV6-5 and TRBJ2-1; D is undetermined. CDR3 size: 12 residues. Deletions cut 2 bases from V and 8 bases from J, with 7 bases between. Germline CDR1 and CDR2: MNHEY and SVGAGI. The CDR3 here is CASSYGVDEQFF. CDR3 in DNA: TGTGCCAGCAGTTACGGAGTCGATGAGCAGTTCTTC.

This clone appeared a few times. CDR3 in DNA: TGTGCAAGTCGCCGGACAGTGAACACTGAAGCTTTCTTT. Its translation: CASRRTVNTEAFF. The chain links TRBV12-2 to TRBJ1-1; TRBD1 is the table's D call, not checked against the DNA. TRBV12-2 is a known pseudogene. CDR3 size: 13 residues.

This clone has only a few counts. The chain recombines TRBV28 with TRBJ1-5; D is undetermined. This CDR3 has 16 residues. CDR1 is MDHEN, CDR2 SYDVKM, per germline. V was shortened by 3 bases and J by 4 bases, with 16 bases between the two germline ends. DNA for the CDR3: TGTGCCAGCAGTTTTTTGATAGGCGTGAGAAATCAGCCCCAGCATTTT. As protein: CASSFLIGVRNQPQHF. Combining the CDR3 with reference TRBV28 and TRBJ1-5 gives the whole variable domain DVKVTQSSRYLVKRTGEKVFLECVQDMDHENMFWYRQDPGLGLRLIYFSYDVKMKEKGDIPEGYSVSREKKERFSLILESASTNQTSMYLCASSFLIGVRNQPQHFGDGTRLSIL.

The chain couples TRBV30 to TRBJ1-2; D is uncertain. CDR1 and CDR2 (germline): GTSNPN, SVGIG (reference sequence). Between the trimmed V and J ends, which lost 2 bases and 4 bases, there was a span of 11 bases. The CDR3 is 13 residues long. The CDR3 coding sequence is TGTGCCTGGAGTTCGGGTCAGACCTATGGCTACACCTTC. It translates to CAWSSGQTYGYTF.

The chain is built from TRBV11-2 and TRBJ2-7; 9 bases match TRBD1. V gave up 4 bases and J gave up 3 bases; unmatched junction bases: 16. The CDR3 totals 18 residues. Germline CDR1 SGHAT, CDR2 FQNNGV. The CDR3 is CASSSHGQGHPGIYEQYF. The CDR3 nucleotides read TGTGCCAGCAGCTCCCATGGACAGGGGCACCCTGGGATCTACGAGCAGTACTTC.

The CDR3 loop is CASSVTGSGEQFF. The CDR3, as DNA: TGTGCCAGTAGTGTGACAGGGTCGGGTGAGCAGTTCTTC. J is TRBJ2-1 and V is TRBV19; 7 nucleotides agree with TRBD1. Germline V gene data show CDR1 as LNHDA and CDR2 as SQIVND (reference sequence). With V trimmed by 5 bases and J by 9 bases, 7 bases remained unmatched. There are 13 residues in the CDR3.